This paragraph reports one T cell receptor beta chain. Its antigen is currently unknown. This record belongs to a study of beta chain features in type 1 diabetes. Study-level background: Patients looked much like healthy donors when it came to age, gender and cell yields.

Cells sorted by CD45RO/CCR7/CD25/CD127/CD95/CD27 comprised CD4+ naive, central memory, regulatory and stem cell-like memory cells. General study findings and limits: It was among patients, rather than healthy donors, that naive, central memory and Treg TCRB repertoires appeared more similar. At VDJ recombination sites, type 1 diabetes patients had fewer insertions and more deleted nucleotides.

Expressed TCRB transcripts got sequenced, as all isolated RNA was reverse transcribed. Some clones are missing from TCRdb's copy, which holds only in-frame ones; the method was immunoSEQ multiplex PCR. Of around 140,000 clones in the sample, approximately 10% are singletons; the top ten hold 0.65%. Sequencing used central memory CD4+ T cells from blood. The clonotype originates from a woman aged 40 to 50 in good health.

The CDR3 reads CASSGGTGGAMGETQYF. The CDR3, as DNA: TGCGCCAGCAGCGGAGGGACAGGGGGCGCGATGGGAGAGACCCAGTACTTC. The chain is built from TRBV5-1 and TRBJ2-5, with 12 bases aligning to TRBD1. The CDR3 covers 17 residues. Germline-derived CDR1 and CDR2 are SGHRS and YFSETQ. The J segment lost 4 bases and the V segment lost 4 bases, leaving 11 bases of the junction unmatched.